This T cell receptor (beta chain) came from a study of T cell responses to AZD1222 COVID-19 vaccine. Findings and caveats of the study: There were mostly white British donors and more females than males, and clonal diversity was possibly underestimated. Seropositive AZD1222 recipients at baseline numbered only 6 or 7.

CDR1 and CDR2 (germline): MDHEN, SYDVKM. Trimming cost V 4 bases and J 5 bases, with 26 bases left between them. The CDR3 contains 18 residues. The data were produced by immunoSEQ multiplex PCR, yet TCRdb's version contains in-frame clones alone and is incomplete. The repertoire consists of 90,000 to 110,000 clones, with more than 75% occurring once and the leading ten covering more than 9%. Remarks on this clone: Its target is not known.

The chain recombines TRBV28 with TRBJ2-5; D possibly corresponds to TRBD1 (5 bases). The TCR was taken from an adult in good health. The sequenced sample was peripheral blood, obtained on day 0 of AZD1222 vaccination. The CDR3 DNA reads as TGTGCCAGCAGTTCCACTTTGATGGGGCGCGGAGACTCGGAGACCCAGTACTTC. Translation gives CASSSTLMGRGDSETQYF.